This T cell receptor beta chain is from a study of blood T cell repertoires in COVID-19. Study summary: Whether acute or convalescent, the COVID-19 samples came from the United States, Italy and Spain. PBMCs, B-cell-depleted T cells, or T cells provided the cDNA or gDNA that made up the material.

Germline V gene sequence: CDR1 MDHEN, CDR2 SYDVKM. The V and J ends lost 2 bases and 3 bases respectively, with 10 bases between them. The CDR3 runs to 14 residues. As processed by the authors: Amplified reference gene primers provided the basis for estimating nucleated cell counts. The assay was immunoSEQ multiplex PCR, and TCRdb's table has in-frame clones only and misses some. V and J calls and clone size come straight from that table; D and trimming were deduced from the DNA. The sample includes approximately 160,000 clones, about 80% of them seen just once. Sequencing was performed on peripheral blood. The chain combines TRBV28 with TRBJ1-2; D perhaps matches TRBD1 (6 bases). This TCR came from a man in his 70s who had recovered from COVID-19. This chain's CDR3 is CASSLQGPYYGYTF. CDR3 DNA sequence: TGTGCCAGCAGTTTACAGGGGCCGTACTATGGCTACACCTTC.